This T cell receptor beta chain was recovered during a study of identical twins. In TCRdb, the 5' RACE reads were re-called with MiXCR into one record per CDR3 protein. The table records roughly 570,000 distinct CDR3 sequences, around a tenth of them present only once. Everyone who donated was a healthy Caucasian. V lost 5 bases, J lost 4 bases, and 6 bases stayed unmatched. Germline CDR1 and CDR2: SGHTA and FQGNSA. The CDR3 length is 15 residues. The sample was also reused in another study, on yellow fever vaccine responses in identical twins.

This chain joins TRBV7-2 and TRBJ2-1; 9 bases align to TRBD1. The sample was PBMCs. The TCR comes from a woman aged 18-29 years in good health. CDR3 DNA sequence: TGTGCCAGCAGCGTTAACAGGGGGCGTTACAATGAGCAGTTCTTC. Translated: CASSVNRGRYNEQFF.